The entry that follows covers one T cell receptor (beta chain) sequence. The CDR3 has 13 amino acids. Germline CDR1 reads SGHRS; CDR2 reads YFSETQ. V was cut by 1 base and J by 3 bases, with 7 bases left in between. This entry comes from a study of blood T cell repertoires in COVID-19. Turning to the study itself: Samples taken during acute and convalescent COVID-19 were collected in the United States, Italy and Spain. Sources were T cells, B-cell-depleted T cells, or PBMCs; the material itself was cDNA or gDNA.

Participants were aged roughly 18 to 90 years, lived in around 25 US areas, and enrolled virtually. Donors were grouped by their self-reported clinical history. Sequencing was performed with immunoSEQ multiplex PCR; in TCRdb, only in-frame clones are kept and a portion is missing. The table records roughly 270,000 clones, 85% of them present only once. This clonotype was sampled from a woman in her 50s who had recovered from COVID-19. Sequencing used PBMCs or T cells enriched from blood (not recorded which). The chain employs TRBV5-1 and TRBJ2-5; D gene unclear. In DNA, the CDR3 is TGCGCCAGCAGCTTGTATCCGGAAGAGACCCAGTACTTC. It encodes CASSLYPEETQYF.